The present entry profiles one T cell receptor (beta chain) with its context. This record comes from a study of T cells in Graves' hyperthyroidism and ophthalmopathy. Per germline, CDR1 LGHDT and CDR2 YNNKEL (reference sequence). V dropped 0 bases and J dropped 2 bases, with 13 bases sitting between them. This CDR3 is 16 amino acids long. Amplified regions were TCR beta CDR3 sequences from RNA transcripts. The HTBI primer set was used in a first-round RT-PCR of the TCR CDR3. TCRdb ran MiXCR on the multiplex PCR reads and lists one entry per CDR3 protein. The sample lists about 290,000 distinct CDR3 sequences, about 15% occurring once.

The chain joins TRBV3-1 to TRBJ2-5; tentative D call: TRBD1 (5 bases). Sequenced material: blood. The sequence was collected from a man aged 30-40 years with Graves' hyperthyroidism. CDR3 residues: CASSQDWQGGQETQYF. CDR3 bases: TGTGCCAGCAGCCAAGATTGGCAGGGTGGTCAAGAGACCCAGTACTTC.